Shown below are 21 T cell receptor beta chains from a single sample sequenced in a study of shared clonotypes between healthy human individuals. CD45RO-negative, CCR7-selected cells formed the naive CD8 fraction, which excluded terminally differentiated effector memory CD45RA+ cells. The table came from immunoSEQ multiplex PCR; TCRdb's copy has only in-frame clones and leaves some out. The sample holds under 1 million clones, about 96% seen once. The sample consisted of naive CD8+ T cells sorted from blood. The origin of the receptors is a man aged 25 to 40 in good health.

The gene calls are TRBV28 and TRBJ1-2; D may be TRBD1 (5 bases). CDR3 length equals 16 residues. CDR1 and CDR2 from the germline V gene are MDHEN and SYDVKM. V lost 5 bases to trimming and J lost 0 bases, with 16 bases between them. The chain's CDR3 is CASSARIREANYGYTF. CDR3 bases: TGTGCCAGCAGTGCCCGGATCAGGGAGGCTAACTATGGCTACACCTTC.

The chain joins TRBV5-1 to TRBJ1-3; 10 positions agree with TRBD1. The CDR3 runs 21 residues. The V segment lost 4 bases and the J segment 0 bases; nucleotides outside the gene matches: 19. CDR1 is SGHRS and CDR2 is YFSETQ in the germline V gene. This CDR3 reads CASSPNPAGQGTGASGNTIYF. The CDR3 coding sequence is TGCGCCAGCAGCCCGAACCCAGCGGGACAGGGGACCGGAGCCTCTGGAAACACCATATATTTT.

Concerning this clone: Other DNA sequences in the same sample also yield this CDR3. In DNA, the CDR3 is TGCGCCAGCAGCCAAGGCGGCCTTGGGACTGAAGCTTTCTTT. Translation: CASSQGGLGTEAFF. The genes are TRBV4-1 and TRBJ1-1; no reliable D call. The CDR3 length is 14 residues. Per the germline V gene, CDR1 is MGHRA and CDR2 is YSYEKL. V gave up 1 base and J gave up 5 bases, with 11 bases separating them.

V gene TRBV7-9 combines with J gene TRBJ2-5, with D perhaps matching TRBD1 (5 bases). CDR1 and CDR2 from the germline V gene are SEHNR and FQNEAQ (reference sequence). The CDR3 is 14 residues long. V lost 3 bases and J 2 bases, leaving 10 bases between the germline ends. The CDR3 here is CASSLTAPQETQYF. The CDR3 DNA reads TGTGCCAGCAGCTTGACAGCGCCACAAGAGACCCAGTACTTC.

The rearrangement links TRBV27 to TRBJ2-7, with 8 bases that match TRBD2. CDR3 size: 15 residues. After removal of 2 bases from V and 4 bases from J, the junction contained 7 bases not matched to a gene. Germline V gene data show CDR1 as MNHEY and CDR2 as SMNVEV (reference sequence). The DNA for the CDR3 is TGTGCCAGCAGTTTAGGCGGGAGGTTGACTTACGAGCAGTACTTC. It specifies CASSLGGRLTYEQYF.

The V call is TRBV29-1, the J call TRBJ1-1, with TRBD1 as a possible D gene (5 bases). Trimming stripped 6 bases from V and 3 bases from J, with 17 bases between. CDR1 is SQVTM, CDR2 ANQGSEA, per germline. This CDR3 spans 14 amino acids. CDR3 sequence: CSVDWGDWDTEAFF. CDR3 in DNA: TGCAGCGTCGATTGGGGGGATTGGGACACTGAAGCTTTCTTT. The whole variable domain, remainder taken from reference TRBV29-1 and TRBJ1-1, is SAVISQKPSRDICQRGTSLTIQCQVDSQVTMMFWYRQQPGQSLTLIATANQGSEATYESGFVIDKFPISRPNLTFSTLTVSNMSPEDSSIYLCSVDWGDWDTEAFFGQGTRLTVV.

Details on this clone: Distinct nucleotide sequences in the sample also encode this CDR3. This sequence joins TRBV28 and TRBJ2-1; 7 bases agree with TRBD2. Germline trimming cut 3 bases from V and 0 bases from J; bases unmatched to any gene: 2. Germline V gives CDR1 MDHEN, CDR2 SYDVKM. This CDR3 is 15 amino acids long. CDR3 region: CASSFGGSSYNEQFF. In DNA, the CDR3 is TGTGCCAGCAGTTTCGGGGGGAGCTCCTACAATGAGCAGTTCTTC.

V usage is TRBV7-3 and J usage is TRBJ2-1, with D possibly matching TRBD1 (6 bases). The CDR3 contains 15 residues. V lost 0 bases, J lost 2 bases, and 8 bases lay in between. In germline, CDR1 is SGHTA, CDR2 FQGTGA. CDR3 DNA: TGTGCCAGCAGCTTAACCGGGACACCCTACAATGAGCAGTTCTTC. Translation: CASSLTGTPYNEQFF.

The rearrangement uses TRBV10-3 and TRBJ2-1; 10 bases are a match to TRBD2. This CDR3 region has 17 residues. Looked up from germline, CDR1 is ENHRY and CDR2 is SYGVKD. With 8 bases clipped from V and 1 base from J, the junction kept 11 bases outside the gene matches. The DNA of the CDR3 is TGTGCCATCGGGTTCTCTAGCGGGAGCCCGTCCTACAATGAGCAGTTCTTC. Amino acid sequence: CAIGFSSGSPSYNEQFF.

Concerning this clone: The sample has other DNA sequences that encode this CDR3 too. CDR3: CASSLAGYSNQPQHF. As DNA, the CDR3 is TGTGCCAGCAGCTTGGCCGGTTATAGCAATCAGCCCCAGCATTTT. V is TRBV5-6 and J is TRBJ1-5; D is ambiguous. Germline CDR1 is SGHDT and CDR2 is YYEEEE. Trimming took 0 bases from V and 0 from J, leaving 7 bases between them. The CDR3 sequence is 15 residues long. The complete variable domain, with remaining parts taken from reference TRBV5-6 and TRBJ1-5, reads DAGVTQSPTHLIKTRGQQVTLRCSPKSGHDTVSWYQQALGQGPQFIFQYYEEEERQRGNFPDRFSGHQFPNYSSELNVNALLLGDSALYLCASSLAGYSNQPQHFGDGTRLSIL.

The chain employs TRBV21-1 and TRBJ2-3; the DNA was not compared with TRBD2, the D call given in the table. TRBV21-1 is termed a pseudogene. The CDR3 has 19 amino acids. The CDR3 DNA reads as TGTGCCAGCAGCAGCGCCGGGACTAGAGGGGGAACTAGCACAGATACGCAGTATTTT. This encodes CASSSAGTRGGTSTDTQYF.

V and J are TRBV29-1 and TRBJ2-2; TRBD1 matches 7 bases. V shed 3 bases, J shed 6 bases, and the junction held 7 bases outside the gene matches. The CDR3 runs to 14 residues. Looked up from germline, CDR1 is SQVTM and CDR2 is ANQGSEA. The CDR3 reads CSVEKTGTAGELFF. The CDR3 DNA reads as TGCAGCGTTGAGAAGACAGGGACGGCCGGGGAGCTGTTTTTT.

V and J are TRBV19 and TRBJ2-1, with D perhaps being TRBD1 or TRBD2 (6 bases each). The CDR3 runs 15 residues. Germline assignment: CDR1 LNHDA and CDR2 SQIVND (reference sequence). Trimming shortened V by 10 bases and J by 0 bases, and 16 bases separated the two germline ends. The CDR3 is CATRGGVGSYNEQFF. The CDR3 DNA sequence: TGTGCCACCAGGGGCGGGGTGGGCTCCTACAATGAGCAGTTCTTC.

The chain combines TRBV5-1 with TRBJ2-3; possible D gene TRBD2, 6 bases. The CDR3 has 17 amino acids. CDR1 is SGHRS, CDR2 YFSETQ, per germline. The V end lost 0 bases, the J end lost 6 bases, and 20 bases lay between the germline ends. The CDR3 bases are TGCGCCAGCAGCTTGGAAGGTGGTAGCGGACCTGGGGATACGCAGTATTTT. This sequence encodes CASSLEGGSGPGDTQYF.

The genes are TRBV6-5 and TRBJ2-4; 8 nucleotides agree with TRBD2. Germline V lookup: CDR1 MNHEY, CDR2 SVGAGI. The CDR3 extends over 15 amino acids. The ends lost 2 bases at V and 8 bases at J; junction bases unmatched: 8. In DNA form, the CDR3 reads TGTGCCAGCAGTTACCGGGTTAGCGGGAAGGACATTCAGTACTTC. Encoded protein: CASSYRVSGKDIQYF.

This clone appeared once. Other DNA sequences in the same sample also yield this CDR3. This rearrangement joins TRBV7-9 to TRBJ1-1; D is perhaps TRBD1 (5 bases). The CDR3 sequence is 15 residues long. In germline, CDR1 is SEHNR, CDR2 FQNEAQ (reference sequence). Trimming pared 1 base from V and 0 bases from J, leaving 9 bases between. DNA of the CDR3: TGTGCCAGCAGCTTAGGTAGGGGTTTGAACACTGAAGCTTTCTTT. It codes for CASSLGRGLNTEAFF.

The chain carries TRBV29-1 and TRBJ2-6; perhaps TRBD1 as D (5 bases). Germline CDR1 and CDR2: SQVTM and ANQGSEA. V lost 4 bases and J 4 bases, leaving 14 bases between the germline ends. The CDR3 contains 15 residues. The CDR3 reads CSVVKGPYGANVLTF. Written as DNA, the CDR3 is TGCAGCGTTGTGAAGGGGCCTTACGGGGCCAACGTCCTGACTTTC.

The chain combines TRBV7-6 with TRBJ2-3, with 7 bases that match TRBD2. The ends lost 3 bases at V and 8 bases at J; junction bases unmatched: 11. CDR1 is SGHVS, CDR2 FNYEAQ, per germline. This CDR3 has 15 residues. The CDR3 bases are TGTGCCAGCAGCTTTGCGGGAGCCCCGCAGGGTACGCAGTATTTT. This encodes CASSFAGAPQGTQYF. The entire variable domain, with the rest obtained from reference TRBV7-6 and TRBJ2-3, is as follows: GAGVSQSPRYKVTKRGQDVALRCDPISGHVSLYWYRQALGQGPEFLTYFNYEAQQDKSGLPNDRFSAERPEGSISTLTIQRTEQRDSAMYRCASSFAGAPQGTQYFGPGTRLTVL.

The V and J genes are TRBV27 and TRBJ1-2, with no clear D. The germline V gene has CDR1 MNHEY and CDR2 SMNVEV (reference sequence). Trimming took off 6 bases at V and 8 bases at J, with 16 bases between the two ends. This CDR3 contains 13 residues. The CDR3 DNA reads as TGTGCCAGCAGCCTCTCTAGCTCGTGGGGCTACACCTTC. Its translation is CASSLSSSWGYTF.

V is TRBV29-1 and J is TRBJ2-7, with 9 bases that match TRBD1. The CDR3 runs 14 residues. CDR1 is SQVTM, CDR2 ANQGSEA, per germline. Losses at the gene ends were 4 bases for V and 3 bases for J; bases not matched to a gene: 7. The CDR3 protein is CSVVSKTGGYEQYF. CDR3 nucleotide sequence: TGCAGCGTTGTATCTAAGACAGGGGGCTACGAGCAGTACTTC.

The genes are TRBV5-8 and TRBJ2-7, with TRBD1 as a possible D gene (5 bases). Trimming took 3 bases from V and 5 from J, leaving 15 bases between them. Germline V lookup: CDR1 SGHTS, CDR2 YDEGEE. The CDR3 sequence is 14 residues long. The CDR3 DNA reads as TGTGCCAGCAGCTCCCTTGGGGCCCCCGACGAGCAGTACTTC. Amino acids: CASSSLGAPDEQYF. The full variable domain, in which reference TRBV5-8 and TRBJ2-7 provide the parts outside the CDR3, is EAGVTQSPTHLIKTRGQQATLRCSPISGHTSVYWYQQALGLGLQFLLWYDEGEERNRGNFPPRFSGRQFPNYSSELNVNALELEDSALYLCASSSLGAPDEQYFGPGTRLTVT.